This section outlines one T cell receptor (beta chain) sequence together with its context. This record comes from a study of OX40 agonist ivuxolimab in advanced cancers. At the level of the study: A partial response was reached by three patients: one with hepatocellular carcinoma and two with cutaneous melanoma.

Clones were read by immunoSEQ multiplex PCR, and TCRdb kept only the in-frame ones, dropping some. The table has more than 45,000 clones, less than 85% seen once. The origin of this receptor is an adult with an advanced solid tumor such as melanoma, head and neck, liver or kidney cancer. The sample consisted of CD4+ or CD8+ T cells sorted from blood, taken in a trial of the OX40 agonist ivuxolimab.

CDR3 coding DNA: TGTGCCAGTAGTGTTTCGGAGACCCAGTACTTC. It specifies CASSVSETQYF. The chain couples TRBV19 to TRBJ2-5; no clear D gene. The germline V gene encodes CDR1 LNHDA and CDR2 SQIVND (reference sequence). CDR3 length: 11 amino acids. With 5 bases removed from V and 5 bases from J, the gap between germline ends came to 6 bases.